The 25 T cell receptor beta chains in this list originate from one sample, sequenced in a study of T-cell reconstitution after alpha-beta-depleted transplantation in children. The authors prepared the TCRbeta library with unique molecular identifiers. TCRdb used MiXCR to reprocess the PCR reads, holding one entry per CDR3 protein. The data contain 490,000 or so distinct CDR3 sequences, around 13% of them seen just once; the ten biggest clones take up under 7%. Sequenced here: PBMCs from the stem cell graft donor, sampled from the stem cell graft. The origin of the receptors is a human donor who donated a stem cell graft to a child with combined immunodeficiency.

This chain joins TRBV5-6 and TRBJ2-1; tentatively, D is TRBD1 (6 bases). The CDR3 is 14 residues long. Trimming pared 6 bases from V and 0 bases from J, leaving 10 bases between. The germline V gene encodes CDR1 SGHDT and CDR2 YYEEEE. CDR3 nucleotide sequence: TGTGCCAGCACCTTAGGGGGCTCCTACAATGAGCAGTTCTTC. It yields the protein CASTLGGSYNEQFF.

This clonotype was recorded a few times. The chain links TRBV6-5 to TRBJ1-6; 8 bases are a match to TRBD1. The CDR3 length is 16 residues. J gave up 6 bases and V 4 bases, and 8 bases lay outside the gene matches. CDR1 MNHEY and CDR2 SVGAGI come from the germline V gene. This CDR3 reads CASSSRQGQRNSPLHF. DNA of the CDR3: TGTGCCAGCAGTTCTCGACAGGGGCAACGTAATTCACCCCTCCACTTT.

The chain couples TRBV2 to TRBJ2-7; no definite D call. Germline V gene sequence: CDR1 SNHLY, CDR2 FYNNEI. With 6 bases removed from V and 3 bases from J, the gap between germline ends came to 9 bases. The CDR3 has 12 residues. CDR3 loop: CASSRRHYEQYF. The DNA for the CDR3 is TGTGCCAGCAGCCGACGTCACTACGAGCAGTACTTC.

In its sample, this clonotype was seen a few times. The genes are TRBV29-1 and TRBJ2-7, with 9 bases identical to TRBD1. This CDR3 spans 14 amino acids. Trimming cost V 4 bases and J 5 bases; bases outside gene matches: 9. From germline, CDR1 is SQVTM and CDR2 ANQGSEA. In DNA form, the CDR3 reads TGCAGCGTTGTGGGCACCGGACAGGGGAACGAGCAGTACTTC. This codes for CSVVGTGQGNEQYF.

In this sample, this clonotype turned up a few times. The V call is TRBV7-6, the J call TRBJ2-2; the match to TRBD1 covers 8 bases. CDR1 is SGHVS, CDR2 FNYEAQ, per germline. V lost 3 bases and J lost 4; bases outside the gene matches: 13. The CDR3 contains 18 residues. The CDR3, as DNA: TGTGCCAGCAGCTTGGTCCTCGCAGACAGGGGTGTCACCGGGGAGCTGTTTTTT. Residues: CASSLVLADRGVTGELFF.

There are many counts of this clonotype. The CDR3 loop reads CASSARTENSPLHF. The CDR3 DNA reads as TGTGCCAGCAGCGCCCGGACGGAGAATTCACCCCTCCACTTT. The gene calls are TRBV7-2 and TRBJ1-6; D unresolved. Trimming removed 5 bases from V and 7 bases from J, with 12 bases in between. Per germline, CDR1 SGHTA and CDR2 FQGNSA. The CDR3 length is 14 residues.

Many counts were recorded for this clonotype. The J gene is TRBJ2-2, the V gene TRBV20-1; weak D call: TRBD1 (5 bases). There are 12 residues in the CDR3. Germline assignment: CDR1 DFQATT and CDR2 SNEGSKA (reference sequence). V was shortened by 1 base and J by 7 bases, with 7 bases between the two germline ends. CDR3 amino acids: CSARGGSGELFF. Here the CDR3 DNA reads TGCAGTGCTAGAGGGGGCAGCGGGGAGCTGTTTTTT.

This clonotype was detected only a few times. CDR3 residues: CASSLPAEQFF. The CDR3 DNA reads as TGTGCCAGCAGCTTACCTGCTGAGCAGTTCTTC. This chain joins TRBV7-2 and TRBJ2-1; D ambiguous. Looked up from germline, CDR1 is SGHTA and CDR2 is FQGNSA. This CDR3 has 11 residues. V was pared by 2 bases and J by 9 bases, with 5 bases between.

The gene calls are TRBV3-1 and TRBJ2-5; D unclear. CDR3 size: 15 residues. V was cut by 0 bases and J by 3 bases, with 11 bases left in between. From germline, CDR1 is LGHDT and CDR2 YNNKEL (reference sequence). The CDR3 is CASSQETRLEETQYF. CDR3 in DNA: TGTGCCAGCAGCCAAGAAACACGGTTAGAAGAGACCCAGTACTTC.

This clonotype has more than one count but fewer than ten. The chain has TRBV7-9 and TRBJ2-5; D unresolved. The CDR3 is made up of 16 amino acids. Germline V gene data show CDR1 as SEHNR and CDR2 as FQNEAQ (reference sequence). Trimming pared 5 bases from V and 4 bases from J, leaving 20 bases between. The CDR3 loop reads CASSPPEGFVGETQYF. The CDR3 DNA is TGTGCCAGCAGCCCGCCGGAAGGTTTCGTCGGAGAGACCCAGTACTTC.

This clonotype was seen only a few times. The rearrangement links TRBV12-3 or TRBV12-4 to TRBJ1-4; D remains unclear. This CDR3 has 14 residues. The germline V and J ends were trimmed by 6 bases and 0 bases, with 8 bases remaining between them. The CDR3 loop is CASSQAATNEKLFF. CDR3 bases: TGTGCCAGCAGCCAGGCTGCAACTAATGAAAAACTGTTTTTT.

The gene calls are TRBV5-6 and TRBJ2-2; 7 bases are shared with TRBD1. J was trimmed by 7 bases and V by 4 bases; bases with no gene match: 7. The CDR3 extends over 14 amino acids. CDR1 and CDR2 from the germline V gene are SGHDT and YYEEEE. CDR3: CASSPQTGIGELFF. Here the CDR3 DNA reads TGTGCCAGCAGCCCCCAGACAGGGATCGGGGAGCTGTTTTTT.

Many counts were recorded for this clonotype. The chain has TRBV7-3 and TRBJ2-2, with TRBD1 identical over 9 bases. V shed 5 bases, J shed 6 bases, and the junction held 7 bases outside the gene matches. This CDR3 has 15 amino acids. Germline loops: CDR1 SGHTA, CDR2 FQGTGA. The CDR3 DNA sequence: TGTGCCAGCAGCCCGACCGGGACAGGGTCCGGGGAGCTGTTTTTT. Its protein is CASSPTGTGSGELFF.

This clonotype was counted at least ten times. This chain links TRBV5-6 with TRBJ2-1; D ambiguous. Germline-derived CDR1 and CDR2 are SGHDT and YYEEEE. The CDR3 runs to 11 residues. Trimming shortened V by 4 bases and J by 5 bases, and 4 bases separated the two germline ends. The CDR3 sequence is CASSANNEQFF. The CDR3 DNA sequence: TGTGCCAGCAGCGCGAACAATGAGCAGTTCTTC.

This clonotype was recorded at least ten times. The V call is TRBV29-1, the J call TRBJ2-3; D gene ambiguous. Germline lookup yields CDR1 SQVTM and CDR2 ANQGSEA. Trimming removed 4 bases from V and 2 bases from J, with 13 bases in between. This CDR3 region has 14 residues. CDR3 nucleotide sequence: TGCAGCGTTGCTCCCCTGAGTACCACAGATACGCAGTATTTT. Its protein is CSVAPLSTTDTQYF.

This clonotype was detected ten times or more. This sequence joins TRBV29-1 and TRBJ2-1, with D perhaps matching TRBD2 (6 bases). Germline V gene lookup returns CDR1 SQVTM and CDR2 ANQGSEA. The CDR3 extends over 14 amino acids. V lost 6 bases and J lost 7, with 19 bases in between. CDR3 region: CSVSRGISRNEQFF. The CDR3 DNA reads as TGCAGCGTCAGTCGGGGGATCTCTAGGAATGAGCAGTTCTTC.

This clonotype was seen many times. The chain employs TRBV10-2 and TRBJ2-7; possible D gene TRBD1, 6 bases. Trimming removed 6 bases from V and 0 bases from J, with 15 bases in between. Germline CDR1 WSHSY, CDR2 SAAADI. The CDR3 runs to 15 residues. CDR3 region: CASRTGTYSSYEQYF. CDR3 bases: TGCGCCAGCAGAACCGGGACATATAGCTCCTACGAGCAGTACTTC.

The chain is built from TRBV2 and TRBJ1-5; 9 positions match TRBD1. The CDR3 length is 17 residues. The junction had 14 bases not matched to a gene; V was cut back by 8 bases and J by 3 bases. Germline V gene lookup returns CDR1 SNHLY and CDR2 FYNNEI. In DNA form, the CDR3 reads TGTGCCAGCGGCGAAGGACAGGGGCCCTCCGTCAATCAGCCCCAGCATTTT. It encodes CASGEGQGPSVNQPQHF.

This clonotype was counted only a few times. The chain is built from TRBV9 and TRBJ1-3; D perhaps matches TRBD1 (6 bases). CDR1 is SGDLS and CDR2 is YYNGEE in the germline V gene. This CDR3 spans 15 amino acids. The germline V and J ends were trimmed by 4 bases and 0 bases, with 11 bases remaining between them. CDR3 sequence: CASSIQGHSGNTIYF. For the CDR3, the DNA is TGTGCCAGCAGCATCCAGGGGCACTCTGGAAACACCATATATTTT.

The chain uses TRBV6-1 and TRBJ2-7; 11 bases are shared with TRBD2. Losses at the gene ends were 10 bases for V and 3 bases for J; bases not matched to a gene: 5. The CDR3 is 13 amino acids. Looked up from germline, CDR1 is MNHNS and CDR2 is SASEGT. CDR3 nucleotide sequence: TGTGCCACCCTAGCGGGGGGCCTCTACGAGCAGTACTTC. Translated, it gives CATLAGGLYEQYF.

The chain uses TRBV6-5 and TRBJ2-7; tentative D call: TRBD1 (6 bases). CDR3 size: 15 residues. The germline V gene encodes CDR1 MNHEY and CDR2 SVGAGI. V shed 0 bases and J shed 3 bases, with 12 bases lying between them. The CDR3 nucleotides are TGTGCCAGCAGTTACTCCGGGACAAATAACTACGAGCAGTACTTC. This sequence encodes CASSYSGTNNYEQYF.

This clonotype has just a few counts. The rearrangement links TRBV20-1 to TRBJ2-2; no firm D call. The V and J ends lost 5 bases and 4 bases respectively, with 11 bases between them. CDR1 and CDR2 from the germline V gene are DFQATT and SNEGSKA (reference sequence). The CDR3 is 13 residues long. The CDR3 spells CSALIRATGELFF. The CDR3 coding sequence is TGCAGTGCTTTAATCCGGGCCACCGGGGAGCTGTTTTTT.

This clonotype was observed many times. This chain links TRBV5-1 with TRBJ2-3; D ambiguous. CDR3 length: 14 amino acids. Germline V CDR1 and CDR2: SGHRS, YFSETQ. Trimming left V 1 base short and J 4 bases short, with 10 bases between. This CDR3 is CASSLLSASDTQYF. The DNA for the CDR3 is TGCGCCAGCAGCTTGCTCTCAGCTTCAGATACGCAGTATTTT. Full variable domain (rest looked up from reference TRBV5-1 and TRBJ2-3): KAGVTQTPRYLIKTRGQQVTLSCSPISGHRSVSWYQQTPGQGLQFLFEYFSETQRNKGNFPGRFSGRQFSNSRSEMNVSTLELGDSALYLCASSLLSASDTQYFGPGTRLTVL.

This clonotype was seen repeatedly, ten times or more. This chain joins TRBV7-2 and TRBJ1-4; 10 bases agree with TRBD1. CDR1 is SGHTA, CDR2 FQGNSA, per germline. With V trimmed by 5 bases and J by 8 bases, 8 bases remained unmatched. The CDR3 loop spans 15 amino acids. CDR3 residues: CASSLRDRGGEKLFF. For the CDR3, the DNA is TGTGCCAGCAGCCTCCGGGACAGGGGAGGAGAAAAACTGTTTTTT.

This clonotype was detected a few times. The chain couples TRBV24-1 to TRBJ1-1; 7 bases are shared with TRBD1. This CDR3 is built from 14 residues. V was clipped by 8 bases and J by 5 bases; unmatched bases: 10. The germline V gene has CDR1 KGHDR and CDR2 SFDVKD. CDR3 bases: TGTGCCACCATGGGACGACAGGGCAATACTGAAGCTTTCTTT. This gives the protein CATMGRQGNTEAFF.